The present T cell receptor beta chain was sequenced within a study of post-analysis software for immune sequencing data. On the study more broadly: Courses of disease covered relapsing-remitting, secondary progressive and progressive-relapsing multiple sclerosis. Study observations and caveats: TRBV5-6, TRBV5-1 and TRBV20-1 were among four or five TRBV segments more frequent in patients than controls.

This clonotype was seen a few times. Its specificity is unknown. Unique molecular identifiers were carried by the TCR beta cDNA libraries. TCRdb reanalysed the PCR reads using MiXCR and keeps one entry per CDR3 protein. In the table there are 650,000 to 850,000 distinct CDR3 sequences, about 53% of which are singletons. The V and J ends lost 4 bases and 12 bases respectively, with 14 bases between them. The CDR3 sequence is 12 residues long. The germline V gene encodes CDR1 SGHKS and CDR2 YYEKEE (reference sequence). Sequenced material: blood. The clonotype was recovered from a girl aged 5-17 years with multiple sclerosis. The rearrangement uses TRBV5-5 and TRBJ2-1; possible D gene TRBD1, 5 bases. This chain's CDR3 is CASSTLDKGQFF. Written as DNA, the CDR3 is TGTGCCAGCAGCACCCTGGACAAGGGGCAGTTCTTC.